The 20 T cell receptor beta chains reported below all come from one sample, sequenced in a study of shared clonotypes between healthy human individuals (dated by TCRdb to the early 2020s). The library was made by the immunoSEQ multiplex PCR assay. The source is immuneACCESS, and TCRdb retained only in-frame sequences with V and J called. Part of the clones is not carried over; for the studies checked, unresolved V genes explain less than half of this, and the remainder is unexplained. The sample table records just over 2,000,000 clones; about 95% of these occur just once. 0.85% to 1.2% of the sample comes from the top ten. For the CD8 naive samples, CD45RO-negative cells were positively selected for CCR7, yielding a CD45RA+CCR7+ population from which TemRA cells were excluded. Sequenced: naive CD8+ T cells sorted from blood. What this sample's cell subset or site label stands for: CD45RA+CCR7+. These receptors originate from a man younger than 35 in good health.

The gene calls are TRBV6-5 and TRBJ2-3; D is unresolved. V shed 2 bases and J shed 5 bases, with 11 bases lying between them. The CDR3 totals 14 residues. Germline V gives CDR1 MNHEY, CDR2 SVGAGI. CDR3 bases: TGTGCCAGCAGTTACGCTAGAATAGTAGATACGCAGTATTTT. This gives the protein CASSYARIVDTQYF.

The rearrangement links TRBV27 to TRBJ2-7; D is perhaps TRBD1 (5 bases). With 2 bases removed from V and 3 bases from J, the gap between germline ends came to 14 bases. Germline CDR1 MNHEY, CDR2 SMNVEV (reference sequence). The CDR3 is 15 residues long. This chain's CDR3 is CASSLGGQGFYEQYF. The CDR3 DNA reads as TGTGCCAGCAGTTTAGGTGGCCAGGGATTCTACGAGCAGTACTTC.

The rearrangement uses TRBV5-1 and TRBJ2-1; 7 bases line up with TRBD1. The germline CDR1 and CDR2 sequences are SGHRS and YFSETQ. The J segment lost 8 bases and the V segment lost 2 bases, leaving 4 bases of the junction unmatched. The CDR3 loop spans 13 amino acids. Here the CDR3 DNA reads TGCGCCAGCAGCTTTTTAGGGGGCGATGAGCAGTTCTTC. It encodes CASSFLGGDEQFF. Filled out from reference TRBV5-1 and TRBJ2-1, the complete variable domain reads KAGVTQTPRYLIKTRGQQVTLSCSPISGHRSVSWYQQTPGQGLQFLFEYFSETQRNKGNFPGRFSGRQFSNSRSEMNVSTLELGDSALYLCASSFLGGDEQFFGPGTRLTVL.

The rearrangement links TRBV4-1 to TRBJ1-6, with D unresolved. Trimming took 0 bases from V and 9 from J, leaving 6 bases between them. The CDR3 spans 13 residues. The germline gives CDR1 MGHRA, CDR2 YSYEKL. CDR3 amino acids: CASSQEPLSPLHF. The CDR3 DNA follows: TGCGCCAGCAGCCAAGAACCCCTTTCACCCCTCCACTTT.

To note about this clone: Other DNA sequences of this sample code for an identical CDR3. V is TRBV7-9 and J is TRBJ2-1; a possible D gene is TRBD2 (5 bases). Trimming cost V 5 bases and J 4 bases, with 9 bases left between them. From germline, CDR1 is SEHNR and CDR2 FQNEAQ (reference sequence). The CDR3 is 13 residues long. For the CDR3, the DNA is TGTGCCAGCAGCCCCCGAGGGTACAATGAGCAGTTCTTC. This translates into CASSPRGYNEQFF.

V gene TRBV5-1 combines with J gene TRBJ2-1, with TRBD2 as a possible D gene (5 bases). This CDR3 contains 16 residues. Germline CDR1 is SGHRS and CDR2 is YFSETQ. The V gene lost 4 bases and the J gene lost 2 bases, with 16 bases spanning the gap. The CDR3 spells CASSRIGLLTYNEQFF. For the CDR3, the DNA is TGCGCCAGCAGCCGCATCGGACTTTTAACCTACAATGAGCAGTTCTTC. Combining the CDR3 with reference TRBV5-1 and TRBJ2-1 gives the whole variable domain KAGVTQTPRYLIKTRGQQVTLSCSPISGHRSVSWYQQTPGQGLQFLFEYFSETQRNKGNFPGRFSGRQFSNSRSEMNVSTLELGDSALYLCASSRIGLLTYNEQFFGPGTRLTVL.

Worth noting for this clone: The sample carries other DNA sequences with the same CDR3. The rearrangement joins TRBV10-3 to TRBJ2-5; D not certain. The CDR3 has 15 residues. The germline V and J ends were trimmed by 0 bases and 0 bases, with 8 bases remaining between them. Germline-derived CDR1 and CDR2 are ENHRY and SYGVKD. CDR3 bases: TGTGCCATCAGTGAGTCTGGCGGTTACCAAGAGACCCAGTACTTC. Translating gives CAISESGGYQETQYF.

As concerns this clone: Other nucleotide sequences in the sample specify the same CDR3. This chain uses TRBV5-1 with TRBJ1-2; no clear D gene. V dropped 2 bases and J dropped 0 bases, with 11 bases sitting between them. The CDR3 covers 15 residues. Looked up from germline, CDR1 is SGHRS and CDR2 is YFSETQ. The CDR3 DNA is TGCGCCAGCAGCTTAGTGGCAGCCTCTAACTATGGCTACACCTTC. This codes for CASSLVAASNYGYTF.

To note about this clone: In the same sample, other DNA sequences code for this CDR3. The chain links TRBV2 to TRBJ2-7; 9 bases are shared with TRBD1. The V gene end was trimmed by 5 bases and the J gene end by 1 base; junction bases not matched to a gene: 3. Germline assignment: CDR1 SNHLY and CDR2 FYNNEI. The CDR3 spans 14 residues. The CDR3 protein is CASSPGTGSYEQYF. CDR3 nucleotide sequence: TGTGCCAGCAGTCCAGGGACAGGGTCCTACGAGCAGTACTTC.

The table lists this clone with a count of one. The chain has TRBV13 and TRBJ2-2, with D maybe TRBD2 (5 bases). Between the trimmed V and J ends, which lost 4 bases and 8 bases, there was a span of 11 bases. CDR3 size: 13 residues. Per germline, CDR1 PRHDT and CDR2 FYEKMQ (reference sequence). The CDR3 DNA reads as TGTGCCAGCAGCTCCGGGGTGCCGGGGGAGCTGTTTTTT. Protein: CASSSGVPGELFF.

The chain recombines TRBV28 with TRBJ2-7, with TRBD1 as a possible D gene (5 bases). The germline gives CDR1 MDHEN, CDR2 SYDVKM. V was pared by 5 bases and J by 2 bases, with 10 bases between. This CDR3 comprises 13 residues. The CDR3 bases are TGTGCCAGCAGTCCACCGGACACCTACGAGCAGTACTTC. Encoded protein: CASSPPDTYEQYF.

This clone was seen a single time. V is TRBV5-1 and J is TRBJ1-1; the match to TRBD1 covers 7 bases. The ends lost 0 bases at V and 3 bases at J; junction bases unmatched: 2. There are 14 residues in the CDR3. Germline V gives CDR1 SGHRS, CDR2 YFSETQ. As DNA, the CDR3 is TGCGCCAGCAGCTTGGAGGGGGCGCACACTGAAGCTTTCTTT. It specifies CASSLEGAHTEAFF. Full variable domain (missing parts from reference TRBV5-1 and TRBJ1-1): KAGVTQTPRYLIKTRGQQVTLSCSPISGHRSVSWYQQTPGQGLQFLFEYFSETQRNKGNFPGRFSGRQFSNSRSEMNVSTLELGDSALYLCASSLEGAHTEAFFGQGTRLTVV.

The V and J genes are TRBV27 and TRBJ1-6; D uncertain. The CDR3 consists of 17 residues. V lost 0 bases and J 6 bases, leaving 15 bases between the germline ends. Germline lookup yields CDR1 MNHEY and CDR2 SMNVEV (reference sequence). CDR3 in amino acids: CASSLSSPAFRNSPLHF. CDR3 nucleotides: TGTGCCAGCAGTTTATCGAGTCCCGCTTTCCGTAATTCACCCCTCCACTTT.

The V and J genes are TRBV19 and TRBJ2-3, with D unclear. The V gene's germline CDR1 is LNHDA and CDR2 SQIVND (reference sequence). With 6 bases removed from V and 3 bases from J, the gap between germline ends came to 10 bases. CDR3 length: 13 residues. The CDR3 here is CASSREATDTQYF. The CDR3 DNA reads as TGTGCCAGTAGCCGTGAGGCGACAGATACGCAGTATTTT.

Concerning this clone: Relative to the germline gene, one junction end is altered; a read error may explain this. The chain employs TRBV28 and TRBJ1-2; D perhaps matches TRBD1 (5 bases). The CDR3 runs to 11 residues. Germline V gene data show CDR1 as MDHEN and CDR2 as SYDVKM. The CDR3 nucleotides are TGTGCCAGCACTTCGGGGGGTGGCGACACCTTC. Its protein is CASTSGGGDTF.

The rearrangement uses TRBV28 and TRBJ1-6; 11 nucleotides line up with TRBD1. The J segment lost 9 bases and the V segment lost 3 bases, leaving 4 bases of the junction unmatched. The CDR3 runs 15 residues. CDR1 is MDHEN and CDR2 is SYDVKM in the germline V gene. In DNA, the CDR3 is TGTGCCAGCAGTTTTGGACAGGGGGCGGGTTCACCCCTCCACTTT. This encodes CASSFGQGAGSPLHF. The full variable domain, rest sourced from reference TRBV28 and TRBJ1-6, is DVKVTQSSRYLVKRTGEKVFLECVQDMDHENMFWYRQDPGLGLRLIYFSYDVKMKEKGDIPEGYSVSREKKERFSLILESASTNQTSMYLCASSFGQGAGSPLHFGNGTRLTVT.

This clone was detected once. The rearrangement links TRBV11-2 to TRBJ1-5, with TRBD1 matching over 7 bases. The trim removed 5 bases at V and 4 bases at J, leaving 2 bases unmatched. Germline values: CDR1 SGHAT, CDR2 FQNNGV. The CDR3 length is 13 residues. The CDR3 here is CASSQDRNQPQHF. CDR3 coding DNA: TGTGCCAGCAGCCAGGACAGGAATCAGCCCCAGCATTTT. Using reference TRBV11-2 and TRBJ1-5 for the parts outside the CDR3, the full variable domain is EAGVAQSPRYKIIEKRQSVAFWCNPISGHATLYWYQQILGQGPKLLIQFQNNGVVDDSQLPKDRFSAERLKGVDSTLKIQPAKLEDSAVYLCASSQDRNQPQHFGDGTRLSIL.

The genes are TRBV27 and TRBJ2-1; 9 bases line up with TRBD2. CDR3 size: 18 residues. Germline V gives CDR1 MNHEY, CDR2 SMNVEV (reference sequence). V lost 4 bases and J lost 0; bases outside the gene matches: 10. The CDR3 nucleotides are TGTGCCAGCAGTTCGCTTCCAATAGCGGGGGTCTCCTACAATGAGCAGTTCTTC. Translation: CASSSLPIAGVSYNEQFF.

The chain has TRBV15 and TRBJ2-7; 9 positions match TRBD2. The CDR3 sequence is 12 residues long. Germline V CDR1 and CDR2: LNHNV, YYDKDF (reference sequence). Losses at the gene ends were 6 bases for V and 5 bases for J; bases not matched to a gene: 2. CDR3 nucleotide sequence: TGTGCCACCAGGGGACTAGCCCACGAGCAGTACTTC. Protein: CATRGLAHEQYF.

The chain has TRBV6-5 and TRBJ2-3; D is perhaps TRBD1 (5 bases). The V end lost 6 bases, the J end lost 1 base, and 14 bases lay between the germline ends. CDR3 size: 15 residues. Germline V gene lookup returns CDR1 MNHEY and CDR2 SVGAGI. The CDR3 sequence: CASSVQGGGTDTQYF. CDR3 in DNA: TGTGCCAGCAGCGTCCAGGGCGGTGGCACAGATACGCAGTATTTT.